This T cell receptor beta chain was found in a study of cytomegalovirus exposure and HLA in healthy donors. PCR involved 60 Vbeta and 13 Jbeta primers. The protocol was immunoSEQ multiplex PCR, while the TCRdb copy is restricted to in-frame clones and leaves out a portion. The table records 110,000 or so clones, over 65% of them present only once. CDR1 GTSNPN and CDR2 SVGIG come from the germline V gene (reference sequence). The CDR3 has 12 residues. J lost 2 bases, V lost 4 bases, and 1 base had no gene match. The V call is TRBV30, the J call TRBJ2-7, with 8 bases that match TRBD2. Sequencing was done on a sample of PBMCs. The sequence came from a woman aged 40-49 years in good health and CMV-seropositive. CDR3 bases: TGTGCCTGGAAGACTAGCGCCTACGAGCAGTACTTC. Translating it yields CAWKTSAYEQYF.